The 28 T cell receptor beta chains in this list originate from one sample, sequenced in a study of vaccination and CD4 T cells after COVID-19. Cultured CD4+ T cell DNA was sequenced using the Oncomine TCR Beta short-read assay. MiXCR, applied by TCRdb to the PCR reads, yields one record per CDR3 protein. The profile shows some 12,000 distinct CDR3 sequences, under 65% of them singletons. No antigen is known for these receptors. Specified treatment: roughly ten-day PBMC culture with coronavirus spike peptide pools or control peptides (ViraFEST assay). Specimen: cultured CD4+ T cells from blood, collected after SARS-CoV-2 vaccination. The receptors stem from a human donor with COVID-19.

V and J are TRBV5-1 and TRBJ2-5; a weak D match, TRBD2 (5 bases). Germline V CDR1 and CDR2: SGHRS, YFSETQ. Trimming cost V 4 bases and J 3 bases, with 16 bases left between them. The CDR3 consists of 15 residues. CDR3: CASSGGRGSEETQYF. CDR3 coding DNA: TGCGCCAGCAGCGGTGGTCGGGGTAGTGAAGAGACCCAGTACTTC.

The table lists this clonotype with a count of one. The chain uses TRBV11-2 and TRBJ1-1; maybe TRBD1 (5 bases). V lost 5 bases and J lost 4, with 26 bases in between. CDR3 size: 18 residues. Germline V CDR1 and CDR2: SGHAT, FQNNGV. Written as DNA, the CDR3 is TGTGCCAGCAGCAAAACGGTATTAGGGGAGGTCACGTCCACTGAAGCTTTCTTT. Amino acid sequence: CASSKTVLGEVTSTEAFF.

This chain links TRBV6-5 with TRBJ1-5, with no clear D. CDR3 length equals 15 residues. The germline CDR1 and CDR2 sequences are MNHEY and SVGAGI. Trimming stripped 2 bases from V and 4 bases from J, with 12 bases between. In DNA form, the CDR3 reads TGTGCCAGCAGTTACGGTGGTACCTCAAATCAGCCCCAGCATTTT. It yields the protein CASSYGGTSNQPQHF.

Within the sample, this clonotype is medium-sized. The rearrangement uses TRBV6-2 or TRBV6-3 and TRBJ1-2; D call uncertain. The germline CDR1 and CDR2 sequences are MNHEY and SVGEGT. The CDR3 sequence is 15 residues long. V was cut by 6 bases and J by 7 bases, with 21 bases left in between. CDR3: CASRRPGRFQGGYTF. The DNA for the CDR3 is TGTGCCAGCAGGCGCCCCGGACGGTTTCAAGGTGGCTACACCTTC.

This clonotype was detected only a few times. The chain recombines TRBV20-1 with TRBJ2-3; a possible D gene is TRBD1 (6 bases). V lost 3 bases to trimming and J lost 2 bases, with 12 bases between them. Germline values: CDR1 DFQATT, CDR2 SNEGSKA (reference sequence). The CDR3 has 14 amino acids. The CDR3 DNA reads TGCAGTGCTAGCCCAGGGGACCTCACAGATACGCAGTATTTT. Translated, it gives CSASPGDLTDTQYF.

The chain couples TRBV24-1 to TRBJ2-2; D gene uncertain. Germline V gene lookup returns CDR1 KGHDR and CDR2 SFDVKD. CDR3 length equals 14 residues. V lost 9 bases to trimming and J lost 9 bases, with 19 bases between them. The CDR3 DNA reads TGTGCCACCTCCCCCCCACAGAAACCGAGGGAGCTGTTTTTT. Protein sequence: CATSPPQKPRELFF.

This clonotype was counted a few times. The chain is built from TRBV6-1 and TRBJ2-1; D is perhaps TRBD1 or TRBD2 (5 bases each). Between the trimmed V and J ends, which lost 5 bases and 6 bases, there was a span of 17 bases. Per the germline V gene, CDR1 is MNHNS and CDR2 is SASEGT. The CDR3 contains 15 residues. The CDR3 spells CASSTGGGRPNEQFF. CDR3 nucleotide sequence: TGTGCCAGCAGTACCGGTGGGGGTCGGCCCAATGAGCAGTTCTTC.

The V call is TRBV20-1, the J call TRBJ1-1; TRBD1 is a possible D gene (5 bases). The length of the CDR3 is 12 residues. The germline gives CDR1 DFQATT, CDR2 SNEGSKA (reference sequence). V was clipped by 3 bases and J by 9 bases, with 14 bases between them. The CDR3 reads CSARAGTGKAFF. CDR3 nucleotides: TGCAGTGCTAGGGCCGGGACCGGAAAAGCTTTCTTT.

The sample holds a few counts of this clonotype. The chain is built from TRBV20-1 and TRBJ1-1, with a possible D match to TRBD1 (5 bases). Trimming removed 5 bases at V and 4 bases at J, with 17 bases between. The V gene's germline CDR1 is DFQATT and CDR2 SNEGSKA (reference sequence). The CDR3 has 14 residues. The CDR3 coding sequence is TGCAGTGCTCCCCCGCGAGGGGCGGTCACTGAAGCTTTCTTT. This sequence encodes CSAPPRGAVTEAFF.

The V and J genes are TRBV15 and TRBJ2-5; TRBD2 is a possible D gene (6 bases). Germline CDR1 is LNHNV and CDR2 is YYDKDF (reference sequence). The CDR3 length is 15 residues. Trimming shortened V by 1 base and J by 4 bases, and 13 bases separated the two germline ends. CDR3 residues: CATSRARSGGETQYF. DNA for the CDR3: TGTGCCACCAGCAGAGCCCGGTCCGGGGGAGAGACCCAGTACTTC.

The rearrangement uses TRBV15 and TRBJ1-3, with 7 bases identical to TRBD1. The ends lost 2 bases at V and 0 bases at J; junction bases unmatched: 16. The germline CDR1 and CDR2 sequences are LNHNV and YYDKDF (reference sequence). The CDR3 has 20 amino acids. The CDR3 DNA sequence: TGTGCCACCAGCAGACAAAGAGAGGGACAGTCGTTCCTCTCTGGAAACACCATATATTTT. Amino acid sequence: CATSRQREGQSFLSGNTIYF.

The chain employs TRBV14 and TRBJ1-1; D unclear. Germline V CDR1 and CDR2: SGHDN, FVKESK. Between the trimmed V and J ends, which lost 0 bases and 6 bases, there was a span of 8 bases. The CDR3 is made up of 13 amino acids. In DNA, the CDR3 is TGTGCCAGCAGCCAAGATGTTTCAGCTGAAGCTTTCTTT. It codes for CASSQDVSAEAFF.

J is TRBJ2-4 and V is TRBV2, with 8 positions matching TRBD1. The CDR3 is 14 amino acids. Trimming removed 3 bases from V and 9 bases from J; junction bases left unmatched: 7. In germline, CDR1 is SNHLY, CDR2 FYNNEI. The CDR3 protein is CASSDGQGAAIQYF. CDR3 in DNA: TGTGCCAGCAGTGATGGGCAGGGGGCCGCCATTCAGTACTTC.

The rearrangement joins TRBV6-4 to TRBJ1-1; unclear D gene. The CDR3 spans 13 residues. Trimming cost V 4 bases and J 3 bases, with 9 bases left between them. The V gene's germline CDR1 is MRHNA and CDR2 SNTAGT. CDR3 sequence: CASSAGFDTEAFF. The CDR3 coding sequence is TGTGCCAGCAGTGCGGGATTCGACACTGAAGCTTTCTTT.

As DNA, the CDR3 is TGCAGTGCCCCATCCCAGGGCCGTGGCAATCAGCCCCAGCATTTT. Its translation is CSAPSQGRGNQPQHF. The chain uses TRBV20-1 and TRBJ1-5, with D maybe TRBD1 (5 bases). V lost 6 bases and J 2 bases, leaving 17 bases between the germline ends. CDR3 length: 15 residues. Germline V gives CDR1 DFQATT, CDR2 SNEGSKA (reference sequence).

This clonotype was observed a few times. The chain links TRBV20-1 to TRBJ2-5, with D hard to call. The V and J ends lost 3 bases and 4 bases respectively, with 12 bases between them. Germline loops: CDR1 DFQATT, CDR2 SNEGSKA (reference sequence). CDR3 length: 13 amino acids. CDR3 sequence (DNA): TGCAGTGCTAGTGGTCTAGAGCGAGAGACCCAGTACTTC. It translates to CSASGLERETQYF.

The V and J genes are TRBV19 and TRBJ2-3, with 10 bases matching TRBD2. The J segment lost 4 bases and the V segment lost 9 bases, leaving 7 bases of the junction unmatched. CDR3 size: 14 residues. Per the germline V gene, CDR1 is LNHDA and CDR2 is SQIVND (reference sequence). The CDR3 nucleotides are TGTGCCAGCGGTAGGCTAGCGGGGGCAGATACGCAGTATTTT. This translates into CASGRLAGADTQYF.

V is TRBV15 and J is TRBJ2-1; TRBD2 matches 10 bases. Per the germline V gene, CDR1 is LNHNV and CDR2 is YYDKDF (reference sequence). The CDR3 spans 16 residues. The ends lost 2 bases at V and 10 bases at J; junction bases unmatched: 11. As DNA, the CDR3 is TGTGCCACCAGCAGATCTGGACTAGCGGCCACCGGAGAGCAGTTCTTC. It encodes CATSRSGLAATGEQFF.

This clonotype was found a few times. The CDR3 DNA is TGCAGTGCTAGAGATCGGCGGGGGGCCGGAGATACGCAGTATTTT. Its protein product is CSARDRRGAGDTQYF. The V and J genes are TRBV20-1 and TRBJ2-3, with TRBD2 matching over 8 bases. J was trimmed by 5 bases and V by 0 bases; bases with no gene match: 7. The CDR3 sequence is 15 residues long. The V gene's germline CDR1 is DFQATT and CDR2 SNEGSKA (reference sequence).

This sequence joins TRBV28 and TRBJ1-5; D unclear. Looked up from germline, CDR1 is MDHEN and CDR2 is SYDVKM. The CDR3 is made up of 14 amino acids. V was cut by 8 bases and J by 3 bases, with 14 bases left in between. The CDR3 sequence: CASLTPTSNQPQHF. In nucleotides, the CDR3 is TGTGCCAGCCTTACACCGACTTCCAATCAGCCCCAGCATTTT.

The chain recombines TRBV2 with TRBJ2-3; 7 bases align to TRBD2. The germline V gene has CDR1 SNHLY and CDR2 FYNNEI. The V segment lost 8 bases and the J segment 4 bases; nucleotides outside the gene matches: 12. There are 15 residues in the CDR3. CDR3 bases: TGTGCCAGCTCAGGGAGGGGACTTCGGTCAGATACGCAGTATTTT. Amino acid sequence: CASSGRGLRSDTQYF.

This clonotype was counted once. The chain has TRBV6-1 and TRBJ2-1, with 13 bases that match TRBD2. Germline assignment: CDR1 MNHNS and CDR2 SASEGT. The CDR3 is 16 amino acids. Trimming at V came to 6 bases and at J to 7 bases, leaving 9 bases not matched to a gene. The CDR3 sequence is CASRPQLAGGQNEQFF. CDR3 bases: TGTGCCAGCAGACCCCAACTAGCGGGGGGGCAAAATGAGCAGTTCTTC.

This clonotype was observed a handful of times. The CDR3, as DNA: TGCGCCAGCAGCGCGACAGGGCAGGTAGATACGCAGTATTTT. It translates to CASSATGQVDTQYF. The chain employs TRBV10-1 and TRBJ2-3, with TRBD1 matching over 7 bases. V dropped 6 bases and J dropped 5; count of bases not matched to a gene: 8. The CDR3 has 14 amino acids. Germline V CDR1 and CDR2: WNHNN, SYGVQD (reference sequence).

This clonotype appeared a few times. The chain joins TRBV10-3 to TRBJ2-7; 8 bases are a match to TRBD1. CDR1 and CDR2 from the germline V gene are ENHRY and SYGVKD. Losses at the gene ends were 7 bases for V and 5 bases for J; bases not matched to a gene: 4. This CDR3 has 12 amino acids. The chain's CDR3 is CAIKSGGHEQYF. The CDR3 nucleotides are TGTGCCATCAAGTCAGGGGGCCACGAGCAGTACTTC.

The rearrangement uses TRBV20-1 and TRBJ1-2; D may be TRBD1 (6 bases). The CDR3 loop spans 13 amino acids. V was pared by 1 base and J by 8 bases, with 14 bases between. The germline gives CDR1 DFQATT, CDR2 SNEGSKA (reference sequence). CDR3 coding DNA: TGCAGTGCTAGAGTCGGGGGGGCAGAGGGCTACACCTTC. This gives the protein CSARVGGAEGYTF.

By sample share, this clonotype is large (0.1 to 1%). The chain recombines TRBV7-8 with TRBJ1-5, with a weak D call TRBD1 (6 bases). This CDR3 has 15 amino acids. The germline V gene encodes CDR1 SGHVS and CDR2 FQNEAQ. V shed 1 base and J shed 8 bases, with 15 bases lying between them. The CDR3 region has the DNA TGTGCCAGCAGCTTAGGGCAGGGGCCGCCAGAGCCCCAGCATTTT. It translates to CASSLGQGPPEPQHF. Full variable domain (missing parts from reference TRBV7-8 and TRBJ1-5): GAGVSQSPRYKVAKRGQDVALRCDPISGHVSLFWYQQALGQGPEFLTYFQNEAQLDKSGLPSDRFFAERPEGSVSTLKIQRTQQEDSAVYLCASSLGQGPPEPQHFGDGTRLSIL.

This clonotype showed up just a few times. The V call is TRBV28, the J call TRBJ2-5, with TRBD1 identical over 9 bases. From germline, CDR1 is MDHEN and CDR2 SYDVKM. V lost 3 bases and J lost 7; bases outside the gene matches: 9. The CDR3 is 15 residues long. The CDR3 DNA reads as TGTGCCAGCAGTTTGTCGGGACAGGGTTTGGGGACCCAGTACTTC. The encoded protein is CASSLSGQGLGTQYF. Looking up the rest from reference TRBV28 and TRBJ2-5 gives the full variable domain: DVKVTQSSRYLVKRTGEKVFLECVQDMDHENMFWYRQDPGLGLRLIYFSYDVKMKEKGDIPEGYSVSREKKERFSLILESASTNQTSMYLCASSLSGQGLGTQYFGPGTRLLVL.

V is TRBV11-2 and J is TRBJ1-2; D is possibly TRBD1 (5 bases). This CDR3 comprises 13 residues. Germline V gene lookup returns CDR1 SGHAT and CDR2 FQNNGV. The V end was cut by 4 bases, the J end by 3 bases, with 9 bases between. CDR3 residues: CASSWQGDYGYTF. CDR3 coding DNA: TGTGCCAGCAGCTGGCAGGGAGACTATGGCTACACCTTC.